This T cell receptor (beta chain) was observed in a study of CD8 T cells in Susac syndrome (dated by TCRdb to the late 2010s). About the investigation overall: Among the Susac syndrome patients who were sequenced, clinically active disease was present in roughly six and clinical remission was observed in under ten. Whether CD8+ T cell activation and differentiation in Susac syndrome was antigen driven was tested using repertoire sequencing. Susac syndrome patients were therapy-naive, on corticosteroids (some also receiving IVIg), or on IVIg alone at blood withdrawal. Results and caveats for the whole study, not just this receptor: No clonal expansion was detected in the CD4+ T cell repertoire of Susac syndrome patients. The TCR sequencing and HLA analysis was acknowledged to have included a relatively small number of individuals.

V loses 5 bases of germline sequence and J loses 1 base, and the interval between the two ends is 21 bases. The CDR3 runs 18 residues from the cysteine to the phenylalanine. Only the CDR3 region is kept as DNA, spanning 54 bases read in frame from base 1. In the germline V gene, CDR1 corresponds to MDHEN and CDR2 to SYDVKM. RNA was extracted using the RNeasy kit, and about 0.45 to 1 ug of the RNA was reverse transcribed with random hexamers. The immunoSEQ multiplex PCR assay, covering 54 Vbeta and 13 Jbeta segments, was used to amplify TCR beta CDR3 regions. Bias from PCR amplification was corrected by using a synthetic template baseline for primer optimization and for computational correction. Regarding the original processing steps: Only productive sequences were kept, with reads annotated to V, D and J genes according to IMGT and analyzed in immunoSEQ Analyzer. Clonality was computed as one minus Shannon entropy normalized by log2 of the number of productive unique sequences. For each patient and control, public and private clones were evaluated within the 100 most prevalent clones. Clones were defined as Susac-specific when absent from the healthy and MS cohorts, from about 1,100 published viral clones and from other ImmuneACCESS disease sequences. The raw public data were reprocessed by TCRdb itself: fastp quality trimming at Q25, MiXCR clonotype calling, in-frame beta chains only. Each record represents a unique CDR3 protein, reported with the most common genes and DNA among its rows. V and J calls and clone size were set by TCRdb, not the authors. This sample lists around 71,000 distinct CDR3 sequences; 93% were detected once. Around 0.15% of the sample lies in the top ten.

Details on this clonotype: The antigen this receptor binds is unknown. No base-level quality is on record; no much larger clone is a single base apart.

Peripheral blood CD8+ and CD4+ T cells from healthy donors, Susac syndrome patients and multiple sclerosis patients were profiled by high-throughput TCR beta sequencing. Recently defined diagnostic criteria for definite or probable disease were met by the Susac syndrome patients. Bulk CD8+ and CD4+ T cells were purified by magnetic negative isolation, while CD8+ TEMRA cells were enriched using FACS. Blood was drawn into EDTA tubes, processed within 24 hours, and PBMCs were isolated by density gradient centrifugation. PBMCs intended for TCR sequencing were cryopreserved in liquid nitrogen and were subsequently thawed in a 37 degrees C water bath. Purity of sorted or isolated CD4+, CD8+ and CD8+ TEMRA cells was at least 90%.

Sequenced input: CD4+ T cells from PBMCs. The sequence is built from TRBV28 and TRBJ2-1; TRBD2 is perhaps the D gene, given 6 matching bases. The sequence derives from a human donor with Susac syndrome. The CDR3 is CASSQPRGGVDSYNEQFF. DNA sequence: TGTGCCAGCAGTCAACCCCGGGGCGGGGTCGATTCCTACAATGAGCAGTTCTTC.